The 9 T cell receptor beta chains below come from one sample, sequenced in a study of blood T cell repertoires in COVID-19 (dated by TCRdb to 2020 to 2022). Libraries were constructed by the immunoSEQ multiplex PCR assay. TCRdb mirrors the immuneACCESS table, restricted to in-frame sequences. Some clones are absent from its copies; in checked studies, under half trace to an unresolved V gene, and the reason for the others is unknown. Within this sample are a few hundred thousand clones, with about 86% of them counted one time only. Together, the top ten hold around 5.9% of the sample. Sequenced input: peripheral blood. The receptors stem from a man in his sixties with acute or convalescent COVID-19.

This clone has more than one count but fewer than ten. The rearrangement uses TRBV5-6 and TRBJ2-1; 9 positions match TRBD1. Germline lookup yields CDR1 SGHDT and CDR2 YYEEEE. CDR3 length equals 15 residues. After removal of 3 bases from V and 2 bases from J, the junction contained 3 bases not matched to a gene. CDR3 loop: CASSSGTGTYNEQFF. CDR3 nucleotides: TGTGCCAGCAGCTCCGGGACAGGGACCTACAATGAGCAGTTCTTC.

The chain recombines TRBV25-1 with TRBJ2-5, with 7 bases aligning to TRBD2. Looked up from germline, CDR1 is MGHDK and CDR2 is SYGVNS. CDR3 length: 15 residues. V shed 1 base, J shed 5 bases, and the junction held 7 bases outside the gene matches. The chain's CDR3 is CASSESRGDGETQYF. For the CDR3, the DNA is TGTGCCAGCAGTGAATCCCGGGGGGACGGGGAGACCCAGTACTTC.

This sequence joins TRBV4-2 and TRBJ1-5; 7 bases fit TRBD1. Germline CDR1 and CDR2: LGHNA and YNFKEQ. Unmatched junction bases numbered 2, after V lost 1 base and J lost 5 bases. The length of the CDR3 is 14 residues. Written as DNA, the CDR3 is TGTGCCAGCAGCCAAGGACAGGGTTATCAGCCCCAGCATTTT. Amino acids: CASSQGQGYQPQHF.

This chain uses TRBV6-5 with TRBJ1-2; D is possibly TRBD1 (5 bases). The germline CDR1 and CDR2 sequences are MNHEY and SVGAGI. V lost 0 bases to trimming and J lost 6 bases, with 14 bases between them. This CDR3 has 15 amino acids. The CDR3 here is CASSYSQGISNGYTF. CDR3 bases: TGTGCCAGCAGTTACTCGCAGGGAATCTCGAATGGCTACACCTTC.

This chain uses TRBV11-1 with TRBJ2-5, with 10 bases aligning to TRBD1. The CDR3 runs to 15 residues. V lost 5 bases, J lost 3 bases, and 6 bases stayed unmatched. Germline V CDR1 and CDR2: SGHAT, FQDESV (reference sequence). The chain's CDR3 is CASSPFGTGEETQYF. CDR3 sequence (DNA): TGTGCCAGCAGCCCCTTCGGGACAGGGGAAGAGACCCAGTACTTC. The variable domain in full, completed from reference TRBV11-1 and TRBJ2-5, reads EAEVAQSPRYKITEKSQAVAFWCDPISGHATLYWYRQILGQGPELLVQFQDESVVDDSQLPKDRFSAERLKGVDSTLKIQPAELGDSAMYLCASSPFGTGEETQYFGPGTRLLVL.

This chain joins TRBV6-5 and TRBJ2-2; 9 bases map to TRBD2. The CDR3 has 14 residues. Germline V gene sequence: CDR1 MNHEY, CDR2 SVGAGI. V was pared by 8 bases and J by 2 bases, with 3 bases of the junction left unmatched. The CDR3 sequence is CASRGRENTGELFF. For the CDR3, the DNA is TGTGCCAGCCGCGGGAGGGAAAACACCGGGGAGCTGTTTTTT.

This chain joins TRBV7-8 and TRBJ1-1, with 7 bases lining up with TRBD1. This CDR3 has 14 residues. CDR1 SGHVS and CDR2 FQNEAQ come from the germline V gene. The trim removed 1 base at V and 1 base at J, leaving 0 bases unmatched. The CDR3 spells CASSLDRGNTEAFF. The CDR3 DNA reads TGTGCCAGCAGCTTAGACAGGGGGAACACTGAAGCTTTCTTT.

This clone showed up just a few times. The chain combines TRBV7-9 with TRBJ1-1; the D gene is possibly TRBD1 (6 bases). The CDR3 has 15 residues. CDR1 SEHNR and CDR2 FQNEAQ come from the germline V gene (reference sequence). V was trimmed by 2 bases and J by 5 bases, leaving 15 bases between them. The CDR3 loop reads CASSLRRGPQTEAFF. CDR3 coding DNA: TGTGCCAGCAGCTTAAGGCGGGGGCCGCAGACTGAAGCTTTCTTT.

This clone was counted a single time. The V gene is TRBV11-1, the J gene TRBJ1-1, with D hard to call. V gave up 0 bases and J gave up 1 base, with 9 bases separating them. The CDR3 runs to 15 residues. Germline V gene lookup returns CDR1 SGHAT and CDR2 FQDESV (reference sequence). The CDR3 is CASSLARIWNTEAFF. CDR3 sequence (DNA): TGTGCCAGCAGCTTAGCGAGGATATGGAACACTGAAGCTTTCTTT.